This T cell receptor beta chain was sequenced for a study of patients and donors after allogeneic stem cell transplantation. TCRdb ran MiXCR on the RT-PCR reads and lists one entry per CDR3 protein. This sample carries about 25,000 distinct CDR3 sequences, 35% to 45% of them seen once, and the ten largest clones take roughly 79%. Sequencing used blood, either unsorted or a sorted T cell fraction (not recorded which). This TCR was sampled from a human donor who was either an allogeneic HSCT recipient or a stem cell or donor lymphocyte infusion donor (not recorded which). It is not recorded whose cells these are; they may come from a transplant donor.

CDR3 loop: CSVLSGSGNQPQHF. The CDR3 coding sequence is TGCAGTGTGTTAAGCGGGAGCGGCAATCAGCCCCAGCATTTT. The rearrangement uses TRBV20-1 and TRBJ1-5; D remains ambiguous. This CDR3 spans 14 amino acids. The germline CDR1 and CDR2 sequences are DFQATT and SNEGSKA (reference sequence). The ends were cut back, 7 bases at V and 2 bases at J, with 15 bases in the middle.